A selection of T cell receptor beta chains follows, all from one sample in a study of OX40 agonist ivuxolimab in advanced cancers. Using immunoSEQ multiplex PCR, the repertoire was profiled, and TCRdb retains in-frame clones only, with some absent. The sample has under 80,000 clones; roughly 90% are singletons. Sequenced material: CD4+ or CD8+ T cells sorted from blood, taken in a trial of the OX40 agonist ivuxolimab. Source of these receptors: an adult with an advanced solid tumor such as melanoma, head and neck, liver or kidney cancer. Both conserved end residues are part of each CDR3. The D gene is left open where the match is weak. Only part of the rows carry a size: once, few, many, or a class if the clone is expanded.

d_gene	abundance	j_gene	v_gene	CDR3aa	CDR3nt
.	.	TRBJ2-1	TRBV5-4	CASSFNRDSVPFSSYNEQFF	TGTGCCAGCAGCTTCAACCGGGACTCGGTCCCTTTTAGCTCCTACAATGAGCAGTTCTTC
.	few	TRBJ2-1	TRBV6-6	CASSYMGGDSPREQFF	TGTGCCAGCAGTTACATGGGGGGAGATAGTCCAAGGGAGCAGTTCTTC
.	.	TRBJ1-2	TRBV7-2	CASSSGRTYGYTF	TGTGCCAGCAGCTCGGGACGGACCTATGGCTACACCTTC
.	.	TRBJ2-4	TRBV18	CASSSDGVAKNIQYF	TGTGCCAGCTCATCCGACGGGGTGGCCAAAAACATTCAGTACTTC
TRBD2	.	TRBJ2-1	TRBV5-1	CASSPPYSGRKKNEQFF	TGCGCCAGCAGCCCACCTTATAGCGGGAGGAAGAAAAATGAGCAGTTCTTC
TRBD1	.	TRBJ1-2	TRBV4-2	CASSPPRQGAGYGYTF	TGTGCCAGCAGCCCACCCCGACAGGGGGCAGGATATGGCTACACCTTC
TRBD2	.	TRBJ2-1	TRBV7-3	CASSLRNSGRGSYNEQFF	TGTGCCAGCAGCTTAAGGAATAGCGGGAGGGGCTCCTACAATGAGCAGTTCTTC
.	few	TRBJ2-7	TRBV5-4	CASSLFRVHEQYF	TGTGCCAGCAGCTTGTTTCGGGTCCACGAGCAGTACTTC
TRBD1	.	TRBJ2-1	TRBV18	CASSPIGDRRNEQFF	TGTGCCAGCTCACCAATAGGGGACAGACGCAATGAGCAGTTCTTC
.	few	TRBJ1-2	TRBV28	CATASNRGFYGYTF	TGTGCCACCGCCTCCAACCGGGGGTTCTATGGCTACACCTTC
.	.	TRBJ1-1	TRBV15	CATSRDQVHAEAFF	TGTGCCACCAGCAGAGATCAGGTTCACGCTGAAGCTTTCTTT
TRBD2	.	TRBJ2-3	TRBV4-3	CASSQTTSGRDTQYF	TGCGCCAGCAGCCAAACGACTAGCGGGAGAGATACGCAGTATTTT
.	.	TRBJ2-7	TRBV11-2	CASSSVVFRYEQYF	TGTGCCAGCAGCTCCGTAGTGTTTCGGTACGAGCAGTACTTC
.	once	TRBJ2-3	TRBV4-1	CASSLQGTDTQYF	TGCGCCAGCAGCCTGCAAGGAACAGATACGCAGTATTTT
.	few	TRBJ2-3	TRBV9	CATAGSDTDTQYF	TGTGCCACCGCGGGGTCAGACACAGATACGCAGTATTTT